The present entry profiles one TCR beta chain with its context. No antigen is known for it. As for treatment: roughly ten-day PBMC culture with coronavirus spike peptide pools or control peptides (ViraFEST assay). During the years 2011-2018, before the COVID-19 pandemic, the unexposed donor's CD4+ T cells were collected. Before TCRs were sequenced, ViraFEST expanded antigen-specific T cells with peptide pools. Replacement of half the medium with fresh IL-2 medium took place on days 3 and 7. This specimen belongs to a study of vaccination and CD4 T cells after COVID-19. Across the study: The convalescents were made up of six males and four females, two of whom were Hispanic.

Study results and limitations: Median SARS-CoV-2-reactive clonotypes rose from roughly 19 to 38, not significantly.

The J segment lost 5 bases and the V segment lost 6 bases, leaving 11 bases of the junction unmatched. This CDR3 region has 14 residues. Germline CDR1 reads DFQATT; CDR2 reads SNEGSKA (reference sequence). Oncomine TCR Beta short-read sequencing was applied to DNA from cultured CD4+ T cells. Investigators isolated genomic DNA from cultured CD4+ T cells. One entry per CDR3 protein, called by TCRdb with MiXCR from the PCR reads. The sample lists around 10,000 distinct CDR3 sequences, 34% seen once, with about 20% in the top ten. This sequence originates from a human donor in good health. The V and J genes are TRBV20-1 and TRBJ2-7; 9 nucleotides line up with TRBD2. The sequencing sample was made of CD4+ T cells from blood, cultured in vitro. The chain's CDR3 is CSAAHSGSLHEQYF. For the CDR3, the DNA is TGCAGTGCGGCTCATAGCGGGAGTTTGCACGAGCAGTACTTC.